This T cell receptor (beta chain) derives from a study of blood T cell repertoires in COVID-19. Whole-study context: Specimens from acute and convalescent COVID-19 originated in the United States, Italy and Spain.

Per the original data handling: Cell counts per sample came from amplifying reference gene primers. Sequencing was performed with immunoSEQ multiplex PCR; in TCRdb, only in-frame clones are kept and a portion is missing. V and J calls and clone size are copied from that table; D and trimming were computed from the DNA. This table has over 200,000 clones, around 87% appearing once. V trimming: 3 bases; J trimming: 6 bases; junction bases outside the gene matches: 12. CDR3 length: 17 residues. Looked up from germline, CDR1 is MDHEN and CDR2 is SYDVKM. The rearrangement joins TRBV28 to TRBJ2-2; 8 bases agree with TRBD1. The TCR originated in a woman aged 50 to 65 with acute or convalescent COVID-19. Input material: peripheral blood. The CDR3 bases are TGTGCCAGCAGTTTTTGGGACGGGACAGGTGGATCCGGGGAGCTGTTTTTT. Amino acid sequence: CASSFWDGTGGSGELFF.